This T cell receptor (beta chain) emerged from a study of radiation and T cells in renal cell carcinoma. Repertoires were generated with immunoSEQ multiplex PCR, while TCRdb's copy carries only in-frame clones and drops some. Here the sample spans around 77,000 clones, around four fifths being singletons. Specified time point: blood 4 weeks post-SBRT, at nephrectomy. Treatment of the sample: 15 Gy SBRT to primary tumor, nephrectomy 4 weeks later. After SBRT, blood was collected at 2 and 4 weeks, plus baseline. V lost 4 bases and J 5 bases, leaving 11 bases between the germline ends. CDR1 and CDR2 (germline): MNHEY, SVGAGI. The CDR3 loop spans 13 amino acids.

This TCR came from a woman in her sixties with renal cell carcinoma. Sequenced here: blood, sampled from a patient whose treatment included radiotherapy and nephrectomy. The chain links TRBV6-5 to TRBJ1-2; tentative D call: TRBD1 (5 bases). This chain's CDR3 is CASSSRDGYGYTF. The CDR3 DNA sequence: TGTGCCAGCAGTTCTCGGGACGGATATGGCTACACCTTC.